The source of this T cell receptor (beta chain) is a study of cytomegalovirus exposure and HLA in healthy donors. Regarding the study as a whole: Prior analysis indicated that the majority of TCR beta V segments exhibited productivity approximately 87% or approximately 30% of the time.

The germline gives CDR1 MNHNY, CDR2 SVGAGI (reference sequence). The CDR3 contains 14 residues. The V and J ends lost 6 bases and 8 bases, in that order; junction bases with no gene match: 11. 13 Jbeta primers and 60 Vbeta primers were used for the PCR. TCRdb's copy holds only in-frame clones and misses some; the assay was immunoSEQ multiplex PCR. The sample contains under 110,000 clones, roughly 82% of which appear only once. On this clone itself: Its target is not known.

While unrecorded immune exposures were likely, the donors were nominally healthy when sampled. Sequenced input: PBMCs. This chain connects TRBV6-6 to TRBJ1-2, with TRBD1 matching 8 bases. The clonotype originates from a male donor in good health and CMV-seropositive. The CDR3 spells CASSYDTGGGGYTF. As DNA, the CDR3 is TGTGCCAGCAGCTACGATACAGGGGGGGGCGGCTACACCTTC.